In its sample, the clone carrying this TCR beta chain was seen a few times. As originally analysed: Estimation of nucleated cell counts relied on the amplification of reference gene primers. The method was immunoSEQ multiplex PCR; TCRdb's version includes in-frame clones alone and lacks a portion of them. For V, J and clone size, that table is used; D and trimming come from the DNA. The sample includes under 25,000 clones, approximately 83% of them seen just once. Deletions cut 0 bases from V and 10 bases from J, with 9 bases between. Germline CDR1 SQVTM, CDR2 ANQGSEA. This CDR3 is built from 11 residues. This sample was taken from a study of blood T cell repertoires in COVID-19. Study-level background: The origin of the acute and convalescent COVID-19 samples was the United States, Italy and Spain. T cells, B-cell-depleted T cells, or PBMCs provided the cDNA or gDNA that served as material.

The gene calls are TRBV29-1 and TRBJ1-1; a weak D match, TRBD1 (5 bases). The material sequenced was peripheral blood. The TCR was taken from a man in his 70s with acute or convalescent COVID-19. The CDR3 nucleotides are TGCAGCGTTGAAGATCAGGGAAGAGCTTTCTTT. Encoded protein: CSVEDQGRAFF. Full variable domain (missing parts from reference TRBV29-1 and TRBJ1-1): SAVISQKPSRDICQRGTSLTIQCQVDSQVTMMFWYRQQPGQSLTLIATANQGSEATYESGFVIDKFPISRPNLTFSTLTVSNMSPEDSSIYLCSVEDQGRAFFGQGTRLTVV.